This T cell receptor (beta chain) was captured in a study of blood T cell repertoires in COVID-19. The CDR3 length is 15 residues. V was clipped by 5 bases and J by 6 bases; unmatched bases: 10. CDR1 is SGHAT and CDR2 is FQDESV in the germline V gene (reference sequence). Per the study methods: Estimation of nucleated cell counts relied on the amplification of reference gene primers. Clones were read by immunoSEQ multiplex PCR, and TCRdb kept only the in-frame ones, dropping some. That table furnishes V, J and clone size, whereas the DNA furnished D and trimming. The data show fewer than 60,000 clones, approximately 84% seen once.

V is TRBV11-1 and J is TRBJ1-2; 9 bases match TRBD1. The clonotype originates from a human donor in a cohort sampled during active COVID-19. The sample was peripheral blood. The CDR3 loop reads CASSRRTGGSDGYTF. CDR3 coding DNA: TGTGCCAGCAGCCGGAGAACAGGGGGCTCGGATGGCTACACCTTC.